This T cell receptor (beta chain) was captured by sequencing in a study of blood T cell repertoires in COVID-19. Study summary: COVID-19 samples, acute and convalescent, were from the United States, Italy and Spain. In each case, the material was cDNA or gDNA derived from T cells, B-cell-depleted T cells, or PBMCs.

Per the original data handling: Nucleated cell number was recorded as an estimate derived from reference gene primer amplification. Sequenced by immunoSEQ multiplex PCR; TCRdb stores in-frame clones only, minus some. V, J and clone size are those of that table, while D and trimming were read from the DNA. The data contain around 120,000 clones, more than 75% of them singletons. Losses at the gene ends were 4 bases for V and 1 base for J; bases not matched to a gene: 6. The germline V gene encodes CDR1 LGHDT and CDR2 YNNKEL (reference sequence). The length of the CDR3 is 16 residues. The Seattle patients, enrolled during active infection, were followed longitudinally.

The sample taken for sequencing was peripheral blood. This receptor was obtained from a man in his 60s with COVID-19, enrolled during active disease. V gene TRBV3-1 (or the pseudogene TRBV3-2) combines with J gene TRBJ2-2; the match to TRBD1 covers 7 bases. The CDR3 DNA reads TGTGCCAGCAGCCCTCTGGACAGGAGGAACACCGGGGAGCTGTTTTTT. Translating gives CASSPLDRRNTGELFF.